The source of this T cell receptor beta chain is a study of cytomegalovirus exposure and HLA in healthy donors. Broader study findings: The classifier was said to identify cytomegalovirus status with high specificity and sensitivity. Subsequent analysis showed first-cohort TCR clusters tending to co-occur in more than 90 validation repertoires. There were some public TCRs occurring in many donors, but most TCR sequences were rare. The study put 150 or so TCR beta chains on its list as cytomegalovirus-associated.

Assay used: immunoSEQ multiplex PCR; TCRdb lists only in-frame clones, some missing. The table records 50,000 to 65,000 clones, about 96% of them present only once. Notes on this clone: The antigen remains undetermined.

The V gene's germline CDR1 is MDHEN and CDR2 SYDVKM. V gave up 8 bases and J gave up 0 bases, with 20 bases separating them. The CDR3 is 17 amino acids. The chain carries TRBV28 and TRBJ2-1, with a possible D match to TRBD1 (5 bases). Material for sequencing was PBMCs. The source of this sequence is a woman aged 18-35 years in good health and CMV-seronegative. The DNA for the CDR3 is TGTGCCAGCGCGGCGACTGGGTGGGGCCGCTCCTACAATGAGCAGTTCTTC. Translation: CASAATGWGRSYNEQFF.